The 32 T cell receptor beta chains below all came from one sample that was sequenced in a study of regulatory T cells in long-lasting Graves disease. Construction of the TCR beta libraries employed iRepertoire HTBI primers in conjunction with Arm-PCR of CDR3 regions. From the multiplex PCR reads, TCRdb called clonotypes with MiXCR, one entry per CDR3 protein. The data contain fewer than 450,000 distinct CDR3 sequences, around 21% of them seen just once; the ten biggest clones take up about 20%. Time point: persistent/refractory GD, antithyroid drugs over 5 years with positive TRAb. Extracted PBMC RNA gave rise to the TCR library. Sequenced here: peripheral blood mononuclear cells (PBMCs), sampled when the disease was refractory, from a patient treated with antithyroid drugs. The origin of the receptors is a female donor with Graves disease.

The table lists this clonotype with a few counts. The chain uses TRBV7-9 and TRBJ2-4; 12 nucleotides align to TRBD2. With 6 bases clipped from V and 3 bases from J, the junction kept 6 bases outside the gene matches. CDR3 size: 16 residues. CDR1 and CDR2 (germline): SEHNR, FQNEAQ (reference sequence). In nucleotides, the CDR3 is TGTGCCAGCAGATCTAGCGGGAGGGGGGGCAAAAACATTCAGTACTTC. This gives the protein CASRSSGRGGKNIQYF.

This chain joins TRBV2 and TRBJ1-6; 7 bases agree with TRBD1. Germline assignment: CDR1 SNHLY and CDR2 FYNNEI. The trim removed 5 bases at V and 7 bases at J, leaving 14 bases unmatched. CDR3 length: 17 residues. This chain's CDR3 is CASSTEGQSPGNSPLHF. CDR3 sequence (DNA): TGTGCCAGCAGTACCGAGGGACAGTCCCCGGGGAATTCACCCCTCCACTTT.

This clonotype was counted a single time. This may come from a read error, since a much larger clone is one base off. The chain uses TRBV29-1 and TRBJ1-1, with D hard to call. This CDR3 is 17 amino acids long. From germline, CDR1 is SQVTM and CDR2 ANQGSEA. CDR3 DNA sequence: TGCAGCGTTGAACCGGAATATGGGCGGCTCAAGAACACTGGAGCTTTCTTT. This gives the protein CSVEPEYGRLKNTGAFF.

This clonotype was detected ten times or more. The rearrangement links TRBV20-1 to TRBJ2-5; D unclear. The CDR3 consists of 13 residues. The V and J ends lost 6 bases and 2 bases respectively, with 13 bases between them. CDR1 is DFQATT, CDR2 SNEGSKA, per germline (reference sequence). The CDR3 DNA sequence: TGCAGTGCCGTTAGATTAGGACAAGAGACCCAGTACTTC. Its translation: CSAVRLGQETQYF.

With regard to this clonotype: This sequence may be a read error, since a much larger clone differs from it by one base. This CDR3 is CASSLTRSSLCEQYF. For the CDR3, the DNA is TGTGCCAGCAGCTTAACTCGAAGTTCCCTTTGCGAGCAGTACTTC. The chain employs TRBV11-2 and TRBJ2-7; the D is unclear. V lost 2 bases to trimming and J lost 6 bases, with 17 bases between them. The CDR3 length is 15 residues. Germline V lookup: CDR1 SGHAT, CDR2 FQNNGV.

The rearrangement joins TRBV6-1 to TRBJ1-1; no definite D call. CDR1 is MNHNS, CDR2 SASEGT, per germline. The V end lost 8 bases, the J end lost 2 bases, and 18 bases lay between the germline ends. The CDR3 covers 15 residues. CDR3 bases: TGTGCCAGCGATCGAGGGCAACTCAGAAACACTGAAGCTTTCTTT. Its protein is CASDRGQLRNTEAFF.

The V and J genes are TRBV6-5 and TRBJ1-1, with 7 bases matching TRBD1. V trimming: 4 bases; J trimming: 6 bases; junction bases outside the gene matches: 5. Germline V CDR1 and CDR2: MNHEY, SVGAGI. This CDR3 comprises 13 residues. The CDR3 DNA is TGTGCCAGCAGTTCACGGGACAGCGCTGAAGCTTTCTTT. This translates into CASSSRDSAEAFF.

The CDR3 reads CASSPRQPSTNEKLFF. Here the CDR3 DNA reads TGTGCCAGCTCACCACGACAGCCTTCAACTAATGAAAAACTGTTTTTT. The rearrangement joins TRBV18 to TRBJ1-4; TRBD1 is a possible D gene (5 bases). CDR3 length equals 16 residues. Germline CDR1 reads KGHSH; CDR2 reads LQKENI. V was pared by 1 base and J by 0 bases, with 9 bases between.

The V gene is TRBV30, the J gene TRBJ2-7, with D possibly being TRBD1 (6 bases). Trimming removed 2 bases from V and 3 bases from J, with 14 bases in between. The CDR3 totals 14 residues. CDR1 is GTSNPN, CDR2 SVGIG, per germline (reference sequence). The CDR3 region is CAWSSPGQSYEQYF. CDR3 nucleotides: TGTGCCTGGAGTTCCCCGGGACAAAGCTACGAGCAGTACTTC.

This clonotype was seen repeatedly, ten times or more. V usage is TRBV3-1 and J usage is TRBJ1-3, with D maybe TRBD1 (5 bases). In germline, CDR1 is LGHDT, CDR2 YNNKEL (reference sequence). V was clipped by 0 bases and J by 4 bases, with 13 bases between them. This CDR3 contains 16 residues. CDR3 sequence reads: CASSQEAGKAGNTIYF. The DNA for the CDR3 is TGTGCCAGCAGCCAAGAGGCAGGGAAGGCAGGAAACACCATATATTTT.

The V call is TRBV7-2, the J call TRBJ2-7, with 7 bases that match TRBD2. Germline values: CDR1 SGHTA, CDR2 FQGNSA. J lost 7 bases, V lost 6 bases, and 6 bases had no gene match. This CDR3 region has 12 residues. As DNA, the CDR3 is TGTGCCAGCAGTTGGACTAGTCAGGAGCAGTACTTC. This encodes CASSWTSQEQYF.

This clonotype was seen a few times. The gene calls are TRBV28 and TRBJ2-7; TRBD1 or TRBD2 may be the D gene (6 bases each). The CDR3 has 15 residues. Germline CDR1 MDHEN, CDR2 SYDVKM. V gave up 5 bases and J gave up 4 bases, with 18 bases separating them. The CDR3 nucleotides read TGTGCCAGCAGTGCAGACGTCCTAGGGGGGTACGAGCAGTACTTC. Protein product: CASSADVLGGYEQYF.

J is TRBJ1-2 and V is TRBV20-1; no definite D call. Germline V gene sequence: CDR1 DFQATT, CDR2 SNEGSKA (reference sequence). Trimming took 4 bases from V and 2 from J, leaving 5 bases between them. This CDR3 spans 11 amino acids. The DNA for the CDR3 is TGCAGTGCTACAAGCAACTATGGCTACACCTTC. Its protein is CSATSNYGYTF.

This clonotype was seen a few times. The rearrangement links TRBV5-1 to TRBJ1-2, with 7 bases matching TRBD1. The CDR3 is 14 residues long. CDR1 SGHRS and CDR2 YFSETQ come from the germline V gene. The V segment lost 2 bases and the J segment 8 bases; nucleotides outside the gene matches: 9. CDR3: CASSFPDRVGGYTF. The DNA for the CDR3 is TGCGCCAGCAGCTTCCCCGACAGGGTAGGAGGCTACACCTTC.

This clonotype was detected ten times or more. This chain joins TRBV12-3 or TRBV12-4 and TRBJ2-7, with TRBD2 identical over 10 bases. J gave up 0 bases and V 7 bases, and 6 bases lay outside the gene matches. This CDR3 contains 15 residues. The CDR3 DNA reads TGTGCCAGCAATGTAGCGGGGGGCGTCTCCTACGAGCAGTACTTC. Its translation: CASNVAGGVSYEQYF.

There are many counts of this clonotype. The CDR3 DNA reads as TGTGCCATCAGAGCGGGACAGGGGTACGAGCAGTACTTC. Its protein product is CAIRAGQGYEQYF. The gene calls are TRBV10-3 and TRBJ2-7, with TRBD1 identical over 10 bases. The CDR3 has 13 residues. The ends lost 6 bases at V and 4 bases at J; junction bases unmatched: 3. Germline CDR1 ENHRY, CDR2 SYGVKD.

To note about this clonotype: The junction shows a germline mismatch at one end, possibly a read error. The V gene is TRBV20-1, the J gene TRBJ2-7; D perhaps matches TRBD2 (5 bases). The CDR3 sequence is 13 residues long. Germline V gene sequence: CDR1 DFQATT, CDR2 SNEGSKA (reference sequence). The CDR3 DNA sequence: TGCGGTGCTATGAATGTAGCGACCTACGAGCAGTACTTC. This encodes CGAMNVATYEQYF.

CDR3 loop: CASRRAPGELFF. In DNA, the CDR3 is TGTGCCAGCAGAAGGGCGCCCGGGGAGCTGTTTTTT. V is TRBV12-3 or TRBV12-4 and J is TRBJ2-2; no clear D gene. V was clipped by 6 bases and J by 6 bases, with 8 bases between them. The CDR3 loop spans 12 amino acids.

The chain uses TRBV20-1 and TRBJ1-6; no clear D gene. Germline CDR1 and CDR2: DFQATT and SNEGSKA (reference sequence). Trimming removed 3 bases at V and 7 bases at J, with 10 bases between. This CDR3 region has 13 residues. CDR3 residues: CSASRESNSPLHF. CDR3 DNA: TGCAGTGCTAGTAGGGAGTCGAATTCACCCCTCCACTTT.

This clonotype was counted at least ten times. The V call is TRBV12-3 or TRBV12-4, the J call TRBJ1-2; no clear D gene. CDR3 length: 13 residues. V dropped 0 bases and J dropped 3 bases, with 5 bases sitting between them. The DNA of the CDR3 is TGTGCCAGCAGTTTAGCAGGTCACTATGGCTACACCTTC. Its translation is CASSLAGHYGYTF.

This chain joins TRBV18 and TRBJ2-7; 8 bases agree with TRBD1. With 1 base clipped from V and 4 bases from J, the junction kept 9 bases outside the gene matches. The CDR3 totals 16 residues. Per the germline V gene, CDR1 is KGHSH and CDR2 is LQKENI. The DNA of the CDR3 is TGTGCCAGCTCACCACGAGCCGGGACAGGAGTTTACGAGCAGTACTTC. Translated: CASSPRAGTGVYEQYF.

The chain joins TRBV7-2 to TRBJ1-5; 9 bases fit TRBD1. J was trimmed by 7 bases and V by 5 bases; bases with no gene match: 6. Germline CDR1 and CDR2: SGHTA and FQGNSA. The length of the CDR3 is 14 residues. CDR3 bases: TGTGCCAGCAGCAGAACAGGGGGCTGGCAGCCCCAGCATTTT. Its translation: CASSRTGGWQPQHF.

This clonotype was seen repeatedly, ten times or more. V and J are TRBV2 and TRBJ1-1; possible D gene TRBD1, 5 bases. CDR3 length equals 14 residues. Trimming pared 7 bases from V and 1 base from J, leaving 13 bases between. Looked up from germline, CDR1 is SNHLY and CDR2 is FYNNEI. The CDR3 sequence is CASTEGRGNTEAFF. The CDR3 nucleotides are TGTGCCAGCACTGAGGGACGGGGGAACACTGAAGCTTTCTTT. Complete variable domain (other parts from reference TRBV2 and TRBJ1-1): EPEVTQTPSHQVTQMGQEVILRCVPISNHLYFYWYRQILGQKVEFLVSFYNNEISEKSEIFDDQFSVERPDGSNFTLKIRSTKLEDSAMYFCASTEGRGNTEAFFGQGTRLTVV.

This sequence joins TRBV27 and TRBJ2-1; D gene unclear. V gave up 10 bases and J gave up 7 bases, with 8 bases separating them. This CDR3 contains 10 residues. Germline V gene data show CDR1 as MNHEY and CDR2 as SMNVEV (reference sequence). The CDR3, as DNA: TGTGCCAACCGCCGTAATGAGCAGTTCTTC. This codes for CANRRNEQFF.

This clonotype occurred many times. The chain carries TRBV3-1 and TRBJ1-2; D call uncertain. The germline V gene has CDR1 LGHDT and CDR2 YNNKEL (reference sequence). Trimming removed 4 bases from V and 7 bases from J, with 13 bases in between. The CDR3 totals 13 residues. The CDR3 reads CASSPSVFGGYTF. The CDR3 bases are TGTGCCAGCAGCCCCTCAGTATTTGGTGGCTACACCTTC.

In its sample, this clonotype was seen a few times. V is TRBV25-1 and J is TRBJ1-5, with D unresolved. Germline CDR1 is MGHDK and CDR2 is SYGVNS. Deletions cut 6 bases from V and 7 bases from J, with 19 bases between. This CDR3 contains 15 residues. The chain's CDR3 is CASSPTEVLGQPQHF. DNA of the CDR3: TGTGCCAGCAGCCCCACGGAAGTCCTCGGGCAGCCCCAGCATTTT.

This clonotype was seen more than once but under ten times. The genes are TRBV28 and TRBJ2-5; D gene unclear. Trimming took off 8 bases at V and 8 bases at J, with 18 bases between the two ends. CDR3 size: 13 residues. CDR1 and CDR2 from the germline V gene are MDHEN and SYDVKM. CDR3 sequence: CASLGLGSDTQYF. CDR3 DNA sequence: TGTGCCAGCCTGGGCCTTGGGTCAGATACCCAGTACTTC.

This clonotype has a count of ten or more. This CDR3 reads CASSEGTLDKKLFF. In nucleotides, the CDR3 is TGTGCCAGCTCAGAAGGGACCCTGGATAAAAAACTGTTTTTT. The chain is built from TRBV18 and TRBJ1-4, with D perhaps TRBD1 (5 bases). CDR1 and CDR2 from the germline V gene are KGHSH and LQKENI. CDR3 length equals 14 residues. Trimming removed 5 bases from V and 9 bases from J, with 16 bases in between.

This clonotype has more than one count but fewer than ten. The chain has TRBV2 and TRBJ2-7; D not resolved. Germline CDR1 reads SNHLY; CDR2 reads FYNNEI. V was trimmed by 6 bases and J by 3 bases, leaving 15 bases between them. The CDR3 covers 14 residues. The DNA of the CDR3 is TGTGCCAGCAGGCCCCCTGCGGACCACTACGAGCAGTACTTC. Translated, it gives CASRPPADHYEQYF.

A few counts support this clonotype. V and J are TRBV5-1 and TRBJ2-7; possible D gene TRBD2, 6 bases. The CDR3 length is 14 residues. Deletions cut 4 bases from V and 6 bases from J, with 17 bases between. The germline gives CDR1 SGHRS, CDR2 YFSETQ. CDR3 DNA sequence: TGCGCCAGCAGCCTGGGGGGAGTGGGGTCCGAGCAGTACTTC. Its protein is CASSLGGVGSEQYF.

A few counts support this clonotype. The chain recombines TRBV2 with TRBJ2-6; D gene ambiguous. Germline V gene sequence: CDR1 SNHLY, CDR2 FYNNEI. CDR3 length equals 17 residues. The germline V and J ends were trimmed by 6 bases and 0 bases, with 15 bases remaining between them. CDR3 sequence reads: CASRRETGNSGANVLTF. Written as DNA, the CDR3 is TGTGCCAGCAGGCGAGAGACTGGCAACTCTGGGGCCAACGTCCTGACTTTC.

This clonotype occurred many times. This sequence joins TRBV20-1 and TRBJ1-2; D is ambiguous. In germline, CDR1 is DFQATT, CDR2 SNEGSKA (reference sequence). V was shortened by 0 bases and J by 2 bases, with 7 bases between the two germline ends. This CDR3 is built from 13 residues. The CDR3 DNA is TGCAGTGCTAGAGAGCACGTCAACTATGGCTACACCTTC. It translates to CSAREHVNYGYTF.